This T cell receptor beta chain was captured in a study of blood T cell repertoires in COVID-19. Turning to the study itself: Samples representing acute and convalescent COVID-19 were sourced from the United States, Italy and Spain.

The assay was immunoSEQ multiplex PCR, and TCRdb's table has in-frame clones only and misses some. The sample has approximately 89,000 clones, about four fifths seen once. Trimming cost V 1 base and J 8 bases, with 6 bases left between them. The CDR3 has 12 residues. Germline-derived CDR1 and CDR2 are SEHNR and FQNEAQ (reference sequence). This clone was seen at least ten times. The gene calls are TRBV7-9 and TRBJ2-1; weak D call: TRBD2 (5 bases). The source is a man aged 70 or older with COVID-19, enrolled during active disease. The sequencing input was peripheral blood. CDR3 in DNA: TGTGCCAGCAGCTTAGGGGAGTATGAGCAGTTCTTC. This sequence encodes CASSLGEYEQFF.